This section outlines one T cell receptor (beta chain) sequence together with its context. Its cognate antigen has yet to be identified. Base qualities are missing; no much larger clone stands one base away. RNA was extracted using the RNeasy kit, and roughly 0.5 to 1 ug of the RNA was reverse transcribed with random hexamers. The immunoSEQ multiplex PCR assay, which covers 54 Vbeta and 13 Jbeta segments, was used to amplify TCR beta CDR3 regions. PCR amplification bias was corrected by using a synthetic template baseline for primer optimization and computational correction. The authors' analysis ran thus. Only productive sequences were kept, with reads annotated to V, D and J genes according to IMGT and analyzed in immunoSEQ Analyzer. To calculate clonality, Shannon entropy was normalized by log2 of the number of productive unique sequences and then subtracted from one. For each patient and control, public and private clones were evaluated within the 100 most prevalent clones. A clone was defined as Susac-specific if it was absent from the healthy and MS cohorts, from roughly 990 published viral clones and from other ImmuneACCESS disease sequences. TCRdb cleaned the public reads at Q25 with fastp, built clones with MiXCR and kept in-frame beta chains. Identical CDR3 proteins give one entry, which carries the most common genes and DNA. TCRdb, not the authors, supplied the V and J calls. This sample gives some 260,000 distinct CDR3 sequences in total; approximately 84% of them show up just once. The biggest ten clones account for 0.11% of the sample.

High-throughput TCR beta sequencing profiled peripheral blood CD8+ and CD4+ T cells from healthy donors, Susac syndrome patients and multiple sclerosis patients. Multiple sclerosis controls were treatment-naive patients with stable or active relapsing-remitting disease fulfilling revised McDonald criteria. Bulk CD8+ and CD4+ T cells were purified by magnetic negative isolation, whereas CD8+ TEMRA cells were enriched by FACS. Blood was collected in EDTA tubes and processed within 24 hours, with PBMCs isolated through density gradient centrifugation. PBMCs intended for TCR sequencing were cryopreserved in liquid nitrogen and thawed later in a water bath at 37 degrees C. A purity of at least 90% was achieved for sorted or isolated CD4+, CD8+ and CD8+ TEMRA cells. The data are from a study of CD8 T cells in Susac syndrome (dated by TCRdb to about 2019). Regarding the complete study: The study used repertoire sequencing to test whether antigen drove CD8+ T cell activation and differentiation in Susac syndrome. CD8+ T cell repertoire clonality was compared between over 9 healthy donors, some 14 Susac syndrome patients and roughly 15 multiple sclerosis patients.

The CDR3 runs 14 residues from the cysteine to the phenylalanine. The DNA shown is the 42-base CDR3, in frame from base 1. The trim is 8 bases for V and 5 bases for J, with a gap of 17 bases between the germline ends. CDR1 and CDR2, per the germline V gene, are MDHEN and SYDVKM. The paper's findings and limits, for the study overall: The TCR sequencing and HLA analysis was acknowledged to have included a relatively small number of individuals.

The chain joins TRBV28 to TRBJ2-3, and perhaps TRBD2 as D gene, on 7 matching bases. Sample: CD8+ T cells from PBMCs. This TCR came from a human donor with multiple sclerosis. In nucleotide form, the sequence is TGTGCCAGCCAGGGGATTGGCGGGAGAGATACGCAGTATTTT. Translated, it gives CASQGIGGRDTQYF.